Detailed here is one T cell receptor (beta chain). Its antigen specificity is not known. Base quality data are lacking; no much larger clone is found one base away. The sample belongs to a study of CD8+ T cells in alopecia areata (dated by TCRdb to 2017 to 2018). About the study as a whole: Treated patients were enrolled in an open-label pilot trial of oral tofacitinib at 5 to 10 mg twice daily for moderate-to-severe alopecia areata. Tofacitinib was given for 6 to 18 months, followed by 6 months of follow-up off drug to assess delayed response and recurrence. The study used high-throughput TCRbeta sequencing to examine T cell clonal expansion in alopecia areata, in both the C3H/HeJ mouse model and human patients. Human TCRbeta sequencing covered scalp tissue and sorted CD4+ and CD8+ peripheral blood T cells from patchy and totalis/universalis alopecia areata patients and healthy controls. Biopsies were taken from tofacitinib-treated patients at baseline and at 4 and 24 weeks of treatment, and a later scalp biopsy was taken in several of the tofacitinib-treated patients. Clonality in the scalp was compared among normal scalp (n=4), patchy alopecia areata scalp (n=8), and alopecia totalis/universalis scalp (n=8). RNA was extracted with the PAXgene miRNA kit for fixed scalp, the miRNeasy kit for PBMCs, and the RNeasy kit for mouse skin. Amplification of TCRbeta CDR3 regions was done by immunoSEQ multiplex PCR using 35 Vbeta forward primers and 13 Jbeta reverse primers. What the research found in general, with its limitations: Higher clonality and more expanded CD8+ clones were observed in lesional scalp than in normal scalp, particularly in alopecia totalis/universalis, a finding suggestive of antigenic drive. Unlike mouse skin, where gammadelta T cells dominate, normal human skin contains resident alphabeta T cells that get sequenced too, which complicates analysis of the scalp TCR repertoire. Shared TCR sequences between patients were less evident than in mice, which may be partly attributable to HLA diversity in the patient population.

Reading the label with the study, this specimen's time point is: baseline before oral tofacitinib. From alopecia areata patients, peripheral blood was collected along with lesional scalp punch biopsies. PBMCs were isolated by density centrifugation and stained for CD3, CD4 and CD8, after which CD4+ and CD8+ T cells were sorted on a FACSAria. Libraries were built with the immunoSEQ multiplex PCR assay. For TCR sequencing, RNA was extracted from every sample and reverse transcribed into cDNA to serve as template. First-strand cDNA was synthesized with SuperScript III using a 2:1 mix of oligo-dT and random hexamers. A synthetic immune receptor repertoire was used to gauge amplification bias, and whatever bias remained was removed computationally. The original pipeline was this. Raw reads were preprocessed to remove errors, and CDR3 was defined by IMGT conventions from the conserved cysteine to phenylalanine. Clonality was computed by normalizing Shannon entropy by log2 of the number of productive unique TCRs and subtracting the result from 1. CD4 or CD8 identity of scalp clones was inferred by cross-referencing scalp TCRbeta sequences with sorted blood CD4 and CD8 repertoires. TCRdb's version of the immuneACCESS table is confined to in-frame rearrangements and falls short of the full clone set. An unresolved V gene accounts for under half of the shortfall where checked; the remainder is of unknown origin. The V and J calls and clone size come from that table; D and trimming were worked out from the DNA. The sample profile shows approximately 140,000 clones; around 87% of them were found once. Together, the top ten hold roughly 16% of the sample.

The sequence came from a human donor with alopecia areata. Specimen: CD8+ T cells sorted from blood, collected at week 0.

The sequenced DNA is TGCACCGTCATAAATGGGGAGTGGACAGATACGCAGTATTTT. Its protein reads: CTVINGEWTDTQYF. The sequence is built from TRBV29-1 and TRBJ2-3, with TRBD2 perhaps the D gene, on 5 matching bases. The germline V gene provides CDR1 SQVTM and CDR2 ANQGSEA. Taken from cysteine to phenylalanine, the CDR3 has 14 residues. Left in the record is the CDR3 DNA by itself, 42 bases read in frame from the first base.